What follows is one T cell receptor beta chain and its context. Its antigen is not known. These data originate in a study of T cells in Graves' hyperthyroidism and ophthalmopathy. General study results and limits: Researchers found most expanded thyroid clonotypes above 0.001 in blood as well.

Using RNA transcripts as the source, TCR beta CDR3 regions were amplified. During a first-round RT-PCR of the TCR CDR3, the HTBI primer set was used. Each CDR3 protein gets one entry after TCRdb re-called the multiplex PCR reads with MiXCR. The table shows roughly 840,000 distinct CDR3 sequences, with 35% to 45% occurring only once. The V end lost 8 bases, the J end lost 4 bases, and 15 bases lay between the germline ends. CDR3 size: 13 residues. CDR1 is SGHTA, CDR2 FQGNSA, per germline. This chain links TRBV7-2 with TRBJ2-7; D possibly corresponds to TRBD2 (5 bases). The receptor was derived from a man younger than 30 with Graves' hyperthyroidism. Sequenced: blood. CDR3 residues: CASPGSTLYEQYF. In DNA, the CDR3 is TGTGCCAGCCCGGGATCGACCTTATACGAGCAGTACTTC.